The rows below give T cell receptor beta chains drawn from one sample of a study of glioma-infiltrating T cells. TCRdb processed the multiplex PCR reads anew with MiXCR; each CDR3 protein has one entry. The table includes about 93,000 distinct CDR3 sequences, about 37% detected once. Input material: glioma tissue, nonneoplastic brain tissue, or PBMCs (not recorded which). These receptors originate from a human donor with low-grade glioma or glioblastoma, undergoing nonglioma brain surgery, or in good health (not recorded which). CDR3s include the opening cysteine and the closing phenylalanine or tryptophan. The D gene is left open where the match is weak.

CDR3aa: CSASNKRGVIGETKYF
v_gene: TRBV20-1
d_gene: TRBD2

CDR3aa: CASGESSGSPLHF
v_gene: TRBV6-6
d_gene: -

CDR3aa: CASSPQGQGSGGYTF
v_gene: TRBV5-6
d_gene: TRBD1

CDR3aa: CSTGTSYLGEQFF
v_gene: TRBV20-1
d_gene: TRBD2

CDR3aa: CACSSRSPGLAAYNEQFF
v_gene: TRBV7-8
d_gene: TRBD2

CDR3aa: CASSFPGRANEQYF
v_gene: TRBV27
d_gene: TRBD2

CDR3aa: CASSPGQEGQNEQFF
v_gene: TRBV5-1
d_gene: -

CDR3aa: CSVDPGGLYNEQFF
v_gene: TRBV29-1
d_gene: TRBD2

CDR3aa: CASSLDLAGEIEQYF
v_gene: TRBV12-3/TRBV12-4
d_gene: TRBD2

CDR3aa: CAGSLGLADPTDTQYF
v_gene: TRBV7-8
d_gene: -

CDR3aa: CASSHRPGQGPVGNQPQHF
v_gene: TRBV5-5
d_gene: TRBD1

CDR3aa: CASSFAWGGLAGGPRDTQYF
v_gene: TRBV27
d_gene: TRBD2

CDR3aa: CAITERTAKETQYF
v_gene: TRBV10-3
d_gene: -

CDR3aa: CASSIQGAKNTEAFF
v_gene: TRBV19
d_gene: -

CDR3aa: CASRTGPVEQFF
v_gene: TRBV28
d_gene: -

CDR3aa: CASQRATSGNDEQLF
v_gene: TRBV28
d_gene: TRBD2

CDR3aa: CASSSRTVLAGEIGRPYNERFF
v_gene: TRBV19
d_gene: TRBD2

CDR3aa: CARSESDRVTDTQYF
v_gene: TRBV6-1
d_gene: TRBD1

CDR3aa: CASSQDGELPNEKLFF
v_gene: TRBV3-1
d_gene: -

CDR3aa: CSSSFWNQPQHF
v_gene: TRBV5-5
d_gene: -

CDR3aa: CASIEAGAKDTQYF
v_gene: TRBV2
d_gene: -

CDR3aa: CASSLVGPYRETQYF
v_gene: TRBV13
d_gene: -

CDR3aa: CASSWKGLAGGSYEQYF
v_gene: TRBV7-9
d_gene: TRBD1

CDR3aa: CASSQDSWGGADTQYF
v_gene: TRBV4-1
d_gene: -

CDR3aa: CAITGPNTGELFF
v_gene: TRBV28
d_gene: -

CDR3aa: CASKINRGTYEQYF
v_gene: TRBV27
d_gene: TRBD1

CDR3aa: CSVEETGWAKEQFF
v_gene: TRBV29-1
d_gene: -

CDR3aa: CASTSVSGANVLTF
v_gene: TRBV2
d_gene: -

CDR3aa: CASSLGSGSGETQYF
v_gene: TRBV7-2
d_gene: TRBD2

CDR3aa: CASSFAGQESPLHF
v_gene: TRBV7-9
d_gene: -

CDR3aa: CATSSETGRGELFF
v_gene: TRBV15
d_gene: -

CDR3aa: CASSSTSAFGREQYF
v_gene: TRBV28
d_gene: TRBD2

CDR3aa: CSAATSGGPLHF
v_gene: TRBV29-1
d_gene: TRBD1

CDR3aa: CSVEDPPYEQYF
v_gene: TRBV29-1
d_gene: -

CDR3aa: CSAMTVDTGELFF
v_gene: TRBV20-1
d_gene: -

CDR3aa: CARTKRLGIHEQYF
v_gene: TRBV27
d_gene: -

CDR3aa: CASSLAAGGPDTQYF
v_gene: TRBV11-2
d_gene: TRBD2

CDR3aa: CASSVDGFANGYTF
v_gene: TRBV9
d_gene: -

CDR3aa: CASSEPTYNEQFF
v_gene: TRBV25-1
d_gene: -

CDR3aa: CASSWEGGGTGAFF
v_gene: TRBV2
d_gene: TRBD1

CDR3aa: CASAGASTGTQYF
v_gene: TRBV19
d_gene: -

CDR3aa: CASRAGTGIGELFF
v_gene: TRBV6-2/TRBV6-3
d_gene: TRBD1

CDR3aa: CASSIRQGNNQPQHF
v_gene: TRBV19
d_gene: -

CDR3aa: CATSLRELKPQHF
v_gene: TRBV12-3/TRBV12-4
d_gene: -

CDR3aa: CASSVDEGRRNVQYF
v_gene: TRBV9
d_gene: -

CDR3aa: CASSSTGRVAFF
v_gene: TRBV6-1
d_gene: -

CDR3aa: CASSAGTLGVPQHF
v_gene: TRBV6-1
d_gene: -